This TCR beta chain emerged from a study of blood T cell repertoires in COVID-19. Study information: In each case, the material was cDNA or gDNA derived from T cells, B-cell-depleted T cells, or PBMCs.

The germline gives CDR1 SGHTA, CDR2 FQGNSA. The V gene lost 8 bases and the J gene lost 3 bases, with 16 bases spanning the gap. The CDR3 consists of 14 residues. Method: immunoSEQ multiplex PCR; TCRdb's copy keeps in-frame clones and lacks some. The repertoire consists of about 58,000 clones, with about 88% occurring once and the leading ten covering roughly an eighth. This receptor was taken from a woman aged 55-75 years with active COVID-19. The chain links TRBV7-2 to TRBJ1-2, with D possibly being TRBD1 (6 bases). The sample consisted of peripheral blood. CDR3 residues: CASARGGGDYGYTF. As DNA, the CDR3 is TGTGCCAGCGCACGAGGGGGTGGGGACTATGGCTACACCTTC.